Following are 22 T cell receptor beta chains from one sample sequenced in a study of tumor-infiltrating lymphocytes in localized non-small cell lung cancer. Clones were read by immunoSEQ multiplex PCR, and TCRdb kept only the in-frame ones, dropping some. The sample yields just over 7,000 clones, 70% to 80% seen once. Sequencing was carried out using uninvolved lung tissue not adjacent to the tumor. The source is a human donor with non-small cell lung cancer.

As DNA, the CDR3 is TGTGCCAGCACCCCCGGGGGGGACTTGCCACCCCTCCACTTT. It yields the protein CASTPGGDLPPLHF. The V call is TRBV6-1, the J call TRBJ1-6; the D gene is possibly TRBD1 (5 bases). Looked up from germline, CDR1 is MNHNS and CDR2 is SASEGT. Trimming took 7 bases from V and 11 from J, leaving 18 bases between them. The CDR3 is 14 amino acids.

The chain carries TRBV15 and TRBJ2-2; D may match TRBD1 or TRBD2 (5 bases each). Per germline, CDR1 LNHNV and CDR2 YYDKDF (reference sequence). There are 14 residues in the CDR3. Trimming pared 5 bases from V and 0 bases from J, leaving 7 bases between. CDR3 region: CATSPGPNTGELFF. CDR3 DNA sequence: TGTGCCACCAGCCCGGGACCGAACACCGGGGAGCTGTTTTTT.

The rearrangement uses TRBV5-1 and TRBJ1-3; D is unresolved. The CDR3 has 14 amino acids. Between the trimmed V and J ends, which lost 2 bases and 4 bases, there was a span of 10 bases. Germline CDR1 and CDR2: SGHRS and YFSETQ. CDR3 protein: CASSFEGGGNTIYF. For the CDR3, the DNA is TGCGCCAGCAGCTTTGAGGGCGGAGGAAACACCATATATTTT.

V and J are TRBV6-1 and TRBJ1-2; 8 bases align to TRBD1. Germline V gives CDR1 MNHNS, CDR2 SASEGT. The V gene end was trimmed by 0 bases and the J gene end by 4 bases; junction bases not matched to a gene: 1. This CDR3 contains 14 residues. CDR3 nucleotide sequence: TGTGCCAGCAGTGAAGCGGGACAGGCCTATGGCTACACCTTC. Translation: CASSEAGQAYGYTF.

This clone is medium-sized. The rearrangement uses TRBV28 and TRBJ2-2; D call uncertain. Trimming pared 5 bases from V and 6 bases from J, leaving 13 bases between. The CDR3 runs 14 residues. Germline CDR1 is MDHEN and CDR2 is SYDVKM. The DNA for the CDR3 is TGTGCCAGCAGTCTCCACACCAACCCCGGGGAGCTGTTTTTT. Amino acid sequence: CASSLHTNPGELFF.

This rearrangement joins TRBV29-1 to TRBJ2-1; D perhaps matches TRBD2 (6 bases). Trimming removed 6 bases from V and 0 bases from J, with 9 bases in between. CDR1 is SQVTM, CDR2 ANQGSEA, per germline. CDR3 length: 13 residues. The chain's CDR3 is CSVTRFSYNEQFF. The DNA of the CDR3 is TGCAGCGTGACTAGATTCTCCTACAATGAGCAGTTCTTC.

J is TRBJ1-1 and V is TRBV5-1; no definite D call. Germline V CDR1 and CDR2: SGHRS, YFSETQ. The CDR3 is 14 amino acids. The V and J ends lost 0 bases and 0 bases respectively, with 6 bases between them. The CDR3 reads CASSLDGMNTEAFF. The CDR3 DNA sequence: TGCGCCAGCAGCTTGGACGGGATGAACACTGAAGCTTTCTTT.

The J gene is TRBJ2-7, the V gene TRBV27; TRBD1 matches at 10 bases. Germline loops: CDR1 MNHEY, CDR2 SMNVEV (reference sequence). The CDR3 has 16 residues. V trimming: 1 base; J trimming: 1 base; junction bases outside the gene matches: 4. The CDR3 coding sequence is TGTGCCAGCAGTTTATTGGGACAGGGGATATCCTACGAGCAGTACTTC. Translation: CASSLLGQGISYEQYF.

CDR3 sequence: CASRQGARGTGELFF. The CDR3 bases are TGCGCCAGCCGACAGGGGGCGCGGGGCACCGGGGAGCTGTTTTTT. The chain combines TRBV10-2 with TRBJ2-2; 10 bases agree with TRBD1. The germline gives CDR1 WSHSY, CDR2 SAAADI. This CDR3 is built from 15 residues. The ends lost 8 bases at V and 4 bases at J; junction bases unmatched: 7.

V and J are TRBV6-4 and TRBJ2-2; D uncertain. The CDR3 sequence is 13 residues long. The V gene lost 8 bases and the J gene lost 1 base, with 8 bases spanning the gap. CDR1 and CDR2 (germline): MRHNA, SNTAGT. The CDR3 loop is CASSPGNTGELFF. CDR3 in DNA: TGTGCCAGCTCTCCAGGGAACACCGGGGAGCTGTTTTTT.

Here the CDR3 DNA reads TGTGCCTGGAGTGTACGATACTTCAACACTGAAGCTTTCTTT. Its translation is CAWSVRYFNTEAFF. The chain joins TRBV30 to TRBJ1-1; D gene unclear. The germline V and J ends were trimmed by 0 bases and 2 bases, with 10 bases remaining between them. Germline CDR1 reads GTSNPN; CDR2 reads SVGIG (reference sequence). The CDR3 totals 14 residues.

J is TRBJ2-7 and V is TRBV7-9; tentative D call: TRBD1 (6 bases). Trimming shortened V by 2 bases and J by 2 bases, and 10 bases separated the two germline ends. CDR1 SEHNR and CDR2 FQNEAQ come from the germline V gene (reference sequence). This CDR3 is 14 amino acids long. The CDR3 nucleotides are TGTGCCAGCAGCTTACCCCGGGACACCTACGAGCAGTACTTC. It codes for CASSLPRDTYEQYF.

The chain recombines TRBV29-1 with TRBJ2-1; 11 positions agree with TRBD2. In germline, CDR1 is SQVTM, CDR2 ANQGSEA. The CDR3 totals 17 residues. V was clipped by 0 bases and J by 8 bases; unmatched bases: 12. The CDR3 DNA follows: TGCAGCGTTGAAGATAAGCTAGCGGGGGGAGATAGCGATGAGCAGTTCTTC. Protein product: CSVEDKLAGGDSDEQFF.

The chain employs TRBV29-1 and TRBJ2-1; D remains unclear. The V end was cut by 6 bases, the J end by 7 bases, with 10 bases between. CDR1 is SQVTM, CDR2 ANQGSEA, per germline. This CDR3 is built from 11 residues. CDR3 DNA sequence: TGCAGCGTCAGGACCGGGAATGAGCAGTTCTTC. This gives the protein CSVRTGNEQFF.

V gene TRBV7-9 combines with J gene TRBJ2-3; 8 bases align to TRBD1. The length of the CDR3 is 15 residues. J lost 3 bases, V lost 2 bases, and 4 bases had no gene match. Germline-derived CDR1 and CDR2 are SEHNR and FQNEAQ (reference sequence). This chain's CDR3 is CASSLFQGATDTQYF. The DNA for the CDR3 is TGTGCCAGCAGCTTATTCCAGGGGGCAACAGATACGCAGTATTTT.

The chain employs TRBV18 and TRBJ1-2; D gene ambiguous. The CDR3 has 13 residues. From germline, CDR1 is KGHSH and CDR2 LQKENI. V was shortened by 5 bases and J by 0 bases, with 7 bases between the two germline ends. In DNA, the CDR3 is TGTGCCAGCTCAGAGGGAGCTAACTATGGCTACACCTTC. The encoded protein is CASSEGANYGYTF.

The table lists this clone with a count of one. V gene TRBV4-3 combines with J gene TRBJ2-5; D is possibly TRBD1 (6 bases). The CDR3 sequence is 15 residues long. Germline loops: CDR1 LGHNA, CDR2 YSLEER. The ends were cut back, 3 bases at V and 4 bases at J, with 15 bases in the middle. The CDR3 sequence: CASSHGDIGGETQYF. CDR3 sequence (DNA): TGCGCCAGCAGCCACGGGGACATCGGCGGAGAGACCCAGTACTTC.

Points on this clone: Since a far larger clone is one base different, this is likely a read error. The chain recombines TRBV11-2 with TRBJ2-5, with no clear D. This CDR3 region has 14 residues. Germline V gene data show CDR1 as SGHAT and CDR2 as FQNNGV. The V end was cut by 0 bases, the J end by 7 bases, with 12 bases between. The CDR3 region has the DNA TGTGCCAGCAGCTTAGACGCAGCCGGTGGGACCCAGTACTTC. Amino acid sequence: CASSLDAAGGTQYF.

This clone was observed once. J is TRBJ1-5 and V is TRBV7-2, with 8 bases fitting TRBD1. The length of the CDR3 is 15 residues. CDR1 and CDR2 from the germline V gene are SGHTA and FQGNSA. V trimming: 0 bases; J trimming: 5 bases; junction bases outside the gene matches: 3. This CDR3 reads CASSLAGTGYQPQHF. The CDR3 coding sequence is TGTGCCAGCAGCTTAGCCGGGACAGGTTATCAGCCCCAGCATTTT.

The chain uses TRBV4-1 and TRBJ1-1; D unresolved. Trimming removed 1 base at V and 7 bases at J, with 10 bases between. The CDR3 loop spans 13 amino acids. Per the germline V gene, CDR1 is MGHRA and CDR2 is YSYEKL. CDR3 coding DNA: TGCGCCAGCAGCCAAGGGAATAGGGTTGAAGCTTTCTTT. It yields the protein CASSQGNRVEAFF.

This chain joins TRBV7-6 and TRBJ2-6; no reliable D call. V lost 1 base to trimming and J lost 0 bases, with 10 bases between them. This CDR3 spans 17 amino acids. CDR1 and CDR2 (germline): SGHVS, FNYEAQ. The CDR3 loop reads CASSLEGPHSGANVLTF. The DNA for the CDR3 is TGTGCCAGCAGCTTAGAGGGCCCTCACTCTGGGGCCAACGTCCTGACTTTC. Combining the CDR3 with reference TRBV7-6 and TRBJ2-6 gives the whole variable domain GAGVSQSPRYKVTKRGQDVALRCDPISGHVSLYWYRQALGQGPEFLTYFNYEAQQDKSGLPNDRFSAERPEGSISTLTIQRTEQRDSAMYRCASSLEGPHSGANVLTFGAGSRLTVL.

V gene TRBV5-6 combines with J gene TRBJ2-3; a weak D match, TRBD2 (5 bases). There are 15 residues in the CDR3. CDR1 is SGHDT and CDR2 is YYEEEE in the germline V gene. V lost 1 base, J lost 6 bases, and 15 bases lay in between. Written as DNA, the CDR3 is TGTGCCAGCAGCTTGCCACTAGGATCTGCGGATACGCAGTATTTT. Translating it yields CASSLPLGSADTQYF.